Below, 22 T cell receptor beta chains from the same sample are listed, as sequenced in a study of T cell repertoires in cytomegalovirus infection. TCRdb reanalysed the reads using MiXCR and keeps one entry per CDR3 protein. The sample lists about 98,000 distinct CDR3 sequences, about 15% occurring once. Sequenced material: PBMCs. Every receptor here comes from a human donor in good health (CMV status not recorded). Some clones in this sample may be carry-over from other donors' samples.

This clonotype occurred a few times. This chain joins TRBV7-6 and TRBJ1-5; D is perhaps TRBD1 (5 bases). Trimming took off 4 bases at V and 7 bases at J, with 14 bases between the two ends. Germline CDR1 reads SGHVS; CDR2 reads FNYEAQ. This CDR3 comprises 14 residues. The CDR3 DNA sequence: TGTGCCAGCAGCTCCGGGGGTGTGGGGCAGCCCCAGCATTTT. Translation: CASSSGGVGQPQHF.

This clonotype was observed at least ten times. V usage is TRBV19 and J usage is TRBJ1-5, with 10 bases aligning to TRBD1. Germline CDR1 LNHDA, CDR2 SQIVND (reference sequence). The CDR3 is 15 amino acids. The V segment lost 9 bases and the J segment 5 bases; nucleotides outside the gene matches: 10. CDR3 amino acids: CASQVQDRGYQPQHF. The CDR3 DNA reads TGTGCCAGCCAGGTCCAGGACAGGGGGTATCAGCCCCAGCATTTT.

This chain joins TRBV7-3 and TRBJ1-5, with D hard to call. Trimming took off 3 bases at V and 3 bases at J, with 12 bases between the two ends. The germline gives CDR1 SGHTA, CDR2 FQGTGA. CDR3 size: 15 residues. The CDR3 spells CASSFTQNLNQPQHF. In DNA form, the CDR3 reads TGTGCCAGCAGCTTCACACAGAACCTCAATCAGCCCCAGCATTTT.

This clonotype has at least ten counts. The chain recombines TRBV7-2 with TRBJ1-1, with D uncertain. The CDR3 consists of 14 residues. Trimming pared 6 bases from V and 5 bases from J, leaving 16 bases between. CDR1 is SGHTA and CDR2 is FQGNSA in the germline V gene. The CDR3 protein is CASSYYRGETEAFF. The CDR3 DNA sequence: TGTGCCAGCAGTTATTATCGGGGTGAGACTGAAGCTTTCTTT. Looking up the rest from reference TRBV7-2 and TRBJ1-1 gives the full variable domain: GAGVSQSPSNKVTEKGKDVELRCDPISGHTALYWYRQSLGQGLEFLIYFQGNSAPDKSGLPSDRFSAERTGGSVSTLTIQRTQQEDSAVYLCASSYYRGETEAFFGQGTRLTVV.

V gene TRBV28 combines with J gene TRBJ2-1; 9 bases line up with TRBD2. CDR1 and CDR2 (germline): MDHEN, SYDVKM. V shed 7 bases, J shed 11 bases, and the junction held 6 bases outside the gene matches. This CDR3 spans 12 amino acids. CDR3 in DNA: TGTGCCAGCAATTTTCTAGCGGGGAAGCAGTTCTTC. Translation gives CASNFLAGKQFF.

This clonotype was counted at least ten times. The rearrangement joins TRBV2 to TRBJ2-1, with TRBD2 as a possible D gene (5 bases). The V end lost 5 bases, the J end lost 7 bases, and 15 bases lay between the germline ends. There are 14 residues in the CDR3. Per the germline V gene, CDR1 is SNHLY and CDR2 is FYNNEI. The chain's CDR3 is CASSRAGIQNEQFF. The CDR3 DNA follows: TGTGCCAGCAGTCGCGCCGGGATCCAAAATGAGCAGTTCTTC.

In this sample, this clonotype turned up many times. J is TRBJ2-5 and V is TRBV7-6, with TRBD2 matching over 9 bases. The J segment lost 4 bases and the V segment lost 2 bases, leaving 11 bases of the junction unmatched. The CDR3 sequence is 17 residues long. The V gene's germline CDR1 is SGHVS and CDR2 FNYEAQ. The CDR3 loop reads CASSLILAGDNGETQYF. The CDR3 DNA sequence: TGTGCCAGCAGCTTAATATTAGCGGGGGATAACGGAGAGACCCAGTACTTC.

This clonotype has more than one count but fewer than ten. CDR3 loop: CASSPSLGDIYGYTF. In DNA form, the CDR3 reads TGCGCCAGCAGCCCCTCACTCGGAGATATCTATGGCTACACCTTC. V and J are TRBV5-1 and TRBJ1-2; no firm D call. The V gene lost 4 bases and the J gene lost 4 bases, with 17 bases spanning the gap. Germline loops: CDR1 SGHRS, CDR2 YFSETQ. The CDR3 length is 15 residues.

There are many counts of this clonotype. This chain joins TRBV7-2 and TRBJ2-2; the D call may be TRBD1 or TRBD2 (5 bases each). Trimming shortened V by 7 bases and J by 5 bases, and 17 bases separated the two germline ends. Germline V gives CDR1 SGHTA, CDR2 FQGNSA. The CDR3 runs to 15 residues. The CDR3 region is CASKGTGRVTGELFF. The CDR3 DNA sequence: TGTGCCAGCAAGGGGACCGGCAGGGTGACCGGGGAGCTGTTTTTT.

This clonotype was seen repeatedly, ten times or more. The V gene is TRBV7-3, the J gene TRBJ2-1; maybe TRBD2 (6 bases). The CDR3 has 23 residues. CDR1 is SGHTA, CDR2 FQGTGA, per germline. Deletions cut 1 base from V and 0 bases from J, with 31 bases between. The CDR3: CASSLKRSFYGGARSSSYNEQFF. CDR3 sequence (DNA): TGTGCCAGCAGCTTAAAGCGTTCGTTCTATGGCGGGGCCCGATCGAGCTCCTACAATGAGCAGTTCTTC.

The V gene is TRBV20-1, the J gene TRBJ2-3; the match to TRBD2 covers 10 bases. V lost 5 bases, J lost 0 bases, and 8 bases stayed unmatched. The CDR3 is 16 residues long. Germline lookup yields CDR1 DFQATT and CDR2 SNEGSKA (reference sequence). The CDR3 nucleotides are TGCAGTGCTCCTAGGGATAGCGGGGGGAGCACAGATACGCAGTATTTT. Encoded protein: CSAPRDSGGSTDTQYF.

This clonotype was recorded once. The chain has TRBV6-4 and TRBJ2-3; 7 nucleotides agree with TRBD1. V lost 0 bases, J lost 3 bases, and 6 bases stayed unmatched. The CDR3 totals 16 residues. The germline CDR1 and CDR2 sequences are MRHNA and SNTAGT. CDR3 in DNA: TGTGCCAGCAGTGACTCTGAGGGGGCGAATACAGATACGCAGTATTTT. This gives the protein CASSDSEGANTDTQYF.

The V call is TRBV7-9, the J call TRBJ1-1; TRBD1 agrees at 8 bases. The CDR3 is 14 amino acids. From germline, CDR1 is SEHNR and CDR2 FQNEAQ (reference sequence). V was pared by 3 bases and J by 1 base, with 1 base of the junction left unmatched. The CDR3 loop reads CASSFQGANTEAFF. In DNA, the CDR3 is TGTGCCAGCAGCTTTCAGGGGGCGAACACTGAAGCTTTCTTT. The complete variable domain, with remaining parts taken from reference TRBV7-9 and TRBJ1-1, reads DTGVSQNPRHKITKRGQNVTFRCDPISEHNRLYWYRQTLGQGPEFLTYFQNEAQLEKSRLLSDRFSAERPKGSFSTLEIQRTEQGDSAMYLCASSFQGANTEAFFGQGTRLTVV.

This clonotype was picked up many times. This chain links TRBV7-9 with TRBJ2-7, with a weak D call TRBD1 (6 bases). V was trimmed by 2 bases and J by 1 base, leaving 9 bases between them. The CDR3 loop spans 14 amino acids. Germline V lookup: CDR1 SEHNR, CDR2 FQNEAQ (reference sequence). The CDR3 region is CASSLSTGSYEQYF. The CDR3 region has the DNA TGTGCCAGCAGCTTAAGCACAGGGTCCTACGAGCAGTACTTC. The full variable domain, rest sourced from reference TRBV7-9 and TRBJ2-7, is DTGVSQNPRHKITKRGQNVTFRCDPISEHNRLYWYRQTLGQGPEFLTYFQNEAQLEKSRLLSDRFSAERPKGSFSTLEIQRTEQGDSAMYLCASSLSTGSYEQYFGPGTRLTVT.

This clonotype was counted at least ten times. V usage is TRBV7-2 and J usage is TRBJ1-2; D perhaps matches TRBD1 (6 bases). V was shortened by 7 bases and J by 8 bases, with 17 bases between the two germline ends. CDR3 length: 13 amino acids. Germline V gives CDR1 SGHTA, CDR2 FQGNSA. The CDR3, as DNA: TGTGCCAGCAAACTACGGGACATGAAAGGCTACACCTTC. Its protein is CASKLRDMKGYTF.

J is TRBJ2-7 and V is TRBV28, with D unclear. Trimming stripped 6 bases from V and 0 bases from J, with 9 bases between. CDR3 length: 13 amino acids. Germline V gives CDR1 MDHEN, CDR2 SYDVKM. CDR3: CASSPGPSYEQYF. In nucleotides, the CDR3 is TGTGCCAGCAGCCCTGGGCCCTCCTACGAGCAGTACTTC.

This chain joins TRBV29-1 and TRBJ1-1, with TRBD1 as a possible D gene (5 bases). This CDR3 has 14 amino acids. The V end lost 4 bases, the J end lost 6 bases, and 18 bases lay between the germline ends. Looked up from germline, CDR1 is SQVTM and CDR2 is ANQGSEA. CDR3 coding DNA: TGCAGCGTTGTAAGGGTGGGGGGAGACTCTGAAGCTTTCTTT. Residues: CSVVRVGGDSEAFF.

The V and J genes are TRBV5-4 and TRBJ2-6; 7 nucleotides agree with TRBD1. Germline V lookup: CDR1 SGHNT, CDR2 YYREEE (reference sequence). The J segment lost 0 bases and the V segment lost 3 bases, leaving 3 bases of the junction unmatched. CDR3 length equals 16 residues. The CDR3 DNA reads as TGTGCCAGCAGCTCGGACAGGATCTCTGGGGCCAACGTCCTGACTTTC. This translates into CASSSDRISGANVLTF.

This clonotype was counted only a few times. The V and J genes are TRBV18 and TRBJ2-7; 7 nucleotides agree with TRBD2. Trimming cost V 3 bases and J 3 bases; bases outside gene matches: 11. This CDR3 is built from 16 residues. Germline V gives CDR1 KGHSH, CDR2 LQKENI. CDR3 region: CASSPVAGVRNYEQYF. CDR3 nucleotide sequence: TGTGCCAGCTCACCGGTCGCGGGGGTGAGGAACTACGAGCAGTACTTC.

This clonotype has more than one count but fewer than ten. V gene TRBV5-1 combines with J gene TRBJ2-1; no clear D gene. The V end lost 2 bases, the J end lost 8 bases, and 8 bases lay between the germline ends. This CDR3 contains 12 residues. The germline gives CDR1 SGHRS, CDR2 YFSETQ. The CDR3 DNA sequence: TGCGCCAGCAGCTTTAGTGACCATGAGCAGTTCTTC. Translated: CASSFSDHEQFF.

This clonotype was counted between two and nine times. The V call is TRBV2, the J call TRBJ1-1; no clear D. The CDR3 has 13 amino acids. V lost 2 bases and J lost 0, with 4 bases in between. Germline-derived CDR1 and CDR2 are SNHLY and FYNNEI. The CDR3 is CASSESLNTEAFF. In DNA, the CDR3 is TGTGCCAGCAGTGAAAGTCTGAACACTGAAGCTTTCTTT.

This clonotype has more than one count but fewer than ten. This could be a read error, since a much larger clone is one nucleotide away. CDR3 in DNA: TGCGCCAGCAGCCACGGTAGAGGGAACAATCAGCCCCAGCATTTT. Encoded protein: CASSHGRGNNQPQHF. V gene TRBV4-1 combines with J gene TRBJ1-5; D not resolved. The CDR3 is made up of 15 amino acids. The germline V and J ends were trimmed by 3 bases and 3 bases, with 12 bases remaining between them. CDR1 is MGHRA and CDR2 is YSYEKL in the germline V gene.